The 26 T cell receptor beta chains below were found in one sample sequenced in a study of blood T cell repertoires in COVID-19. Profiling relied on immunoSEQ multiplex PCR, and the TCRdb table lists in-frame clones only, not all of them. The data show 200,000 to 250,000 clones, more than 65% seen once. Sequenced: peripheral blood. These receptors were collected from a woman of 80 years or more with acute or convalescent COVID-19.

This clone turned up a few times. The chain is built from TRBV10-3 and TRBJ2-2, with 7 nucleotides matching TRBD2. J was trimmed by 6 bases and V by 10 bases; bases with no gene match: 11. The CDR3 sequence is 14 residues long. The germline gives CDR1 ENHRY, CDR2 SYGVKD. For the CDR3, the DNA is TGTGCCACAGCAATATTACTAGCGCCCGGGGAGCTGTTTTTT. It encodes CATAILLAPGELFF.

This chain joins TRBV6-5 and TRBJ2-7; no firm D call. The CDR3 consists of 12 residues. V was pared by 6 bases and J by 1 base, with 7 bases between. Germline-derived CDR1 and CDR2 are MNHEY and SVGAGI. The chain's CDR3 is CASRSVSYEQYF. CDR3 nucleotide sequence: TGTGCCAGCAGGTCCGTTTCCTACGAGCAGTACTTC.

V usage is TRBV19 and J usage is TRBJ2-5; the D is unclear. CDR3 size: 14 residues. The germline V gene has CDR1 LNHDA and CDR2 SQIVND (reference sequence). Trimming left V 1 base short and J 0 bases short, with 6 bases between. CDR3 coding DNA: TGTGCCAGTAGTATAGCCCTGTACCAAGAGACCCAGTACTTC. Amino acids: CASSIALYQETQYF.

This clone was detected only once. V gene TRBV7-3 combines with J gene TRBJ1-1; D call uncertain. CDR1 and CDR2 from the germline V gene are SGHTA and FQGTGA. CDR3 length equals 17 residues. The V and J ends lost 7 bases and 0 bases respectively, with 21 bases between them. The CDR3 spells CASTSVLYSPMNTEAFF. The CDR3 DNA sequence: TGTGCCAGCACTTCCGTCCTGTACAGCCCTATGAACACTGAAGCTTTCTTT.

The chain is built from TRBV3-1 (or the pseudogene TRBV3-2) and TRBJ1-2, with D perhaps TRBD1 (5 bases). The CDR3 consists of 12 residues. V lost 8 bases to trimming and J lost 4 bases, with 11 bases between them. Germline V CDR1 and CDR2: LGHDT, YNNKEL (reference sequence). The CDR3 region has the DNA TGTGCCAGCGTTGGGGGGACCTATGGCTACACCTTC. As protein: CASVGGTYGYTF.

The chain is built from TRBV19 and TRBJ1-3; 7 bases align to TRBD1. J lost 0 bases, V lost 4 bases, and 12 bases had no gene match. CDR3 size: 18 residues. Germline loops: CDR1 LNHDA, CDR2 SQIVND (reference sequence). The CDR3 is CASSRPGQRVLSGNTIYF. The CDR3 DNA is TGTGCCAGTAGTAGACCGGGACAGCGAGTCCTCTCTGGAAACACCATATATTTT.

The chain joins TRBV11-3 to TRBJ1-2; a weak D match, TRBD1 (5 bases). This CDR3 is 13 amino acids long. Germline V gene lookup returns CDR1 SGHNT and CDR2 YENEEA. The V end was cut by 5 bases, the J end by 8 bases, with 15 bases between. The CDR3 sequence is CASSVQKGAGYTF. DNA of the CDR3: TGTGCCAGCAGCGTTCAAAAAGGGGCCGGCTACACCTTC.

The chain carries TRBV5-1 and TRBJ2-7; possibly TRBD1 for D (7 bases). Germline V CDR1 and CDR2: SGHRS, YFSETQ. There are 15 residues in the CDR3. V was pared by 1 base and J by 0 bases, with 11 bases between. The chain's CDR3 is CASSLTRDSSYEQYF. The CDR3 DNA reads TGCGCCAGCAGCTTGACGCGGGACAGCTCCTACGAGCAGTACTTC. The full variable domain, completed using reference TRBV5-1 and TRBJ2-7, is KAGVTQTPRYLIKTRGQQVTLSCSPISGHRSVSWYQQTPGQGLQFLFEYFSETQRNKGNFPGRFSGRQFSNSRSEMNVSTLELGDSALYLCASSLTRDSSYEQYFGPGTRLTVT.

This clone was detected only a few times. This chain links TRBV5-1 with TRBJ1-2, with D tentatively TRBD1 (5 bases). V lost 5 bases and J 4 bases, leaving 18 bases between the germline ends. Germline CDR1 is SGHRS and CDR2 is YFSETQ. The CDR3 runs 15 residues. The CDR3 sequence is CASRSTGTSSYGYTF. CDR3 in DNA: TGCGCCAGCAGATCCACAGGCACCTCTTCCTATGGCTACACCTTC.

Worth noting for this clone: Other DNA sequences of this sample code for an identical CDR3. This sequence joins TRBV7-9 and TRBJ1-2; D perhaps matches TRBD1 (5 bases). Per the germline V gene, CDR1 is SEHNR and CDR2 is FQNEAQ (reference sequence). With 5 bases removed from V and 1 base from J, the gap between germline ends came to 8 bases. CDR3 length: 13 amino acids. CDR3: CASSPDSNYGYTF. The CDR3 bases are TGTGCCAGCAGCCCTGACAGTAACTATGGCTACACCTTC.

The V and J genes are TRBV27 and TRBJ1-1; tentative D call: TRBD1 (5 bases). The ends were cut back, 1 base at V and 1 base at J, with 10 bases in the middle. The CDR3 is made up of 15 amino acids. CDR1 is MNHEY and CDR2 is SMNVEV in the germline V gene (reference sequence). Here the CDR3 reads CASSLWWQGNTEAFF. The CDR3 DNA reads as TGTGCCAGCAGTTTATGGTGGCAGGGGAACACTGAAGCTTTCTTT.

Only a few counts were recorded for this clone. The rearrangement joins TRBV30 to TRBJ2-2; 7 positions agree with TRBD2. CDR3 size: 14 residues. J gave up 5 bases and V 2 bases, and 5 bases lay outside the gene matches. In germline, CDR1 is GTSNPN, CDR2 SVGIG (reference sequence). The CDR3 sequence is CAWSSGRGTGELFF. The DNA of the CDR3 is TGTGCCTGGAGTTCCGGGCGGGGGACCGGGGAGCTGTTTTTT.

This clone was detected many times. This chain uses TRBV13 with TRBJ1-3; D is unresolved. The CDR3 runs 16 residues. Germline V CDR1 and CDR2: PRHDT, FYEKMQ (reference sequence). Trimming removed 5 bases from V and 0 bases from J, with 14 bases in between. The CDR3 DNA sequence: TGTGCCAGCAGCCTGGAGGCTCTCAGCTCTGGAAACACCATATATTTT. This sequence encodes CASSLEALSSGNTIYF.

The chain links TRBV12-3 or TRBV12-4 to TRBJ1-5; D unresolved. This CDR3 contains 13 residues. V was shortened by 6 bases and J by 4 bases, with 10 bases between the two germline ends. The CDR3 region is CASSDYSNQPQHF. CDR3 sequence (DNA): TGTGCCAGCAGCGACTATTCTAATCAGCCCCAGCATTTT.

The chain recombines TRBV9 with TRBJ1-2, with D unclear. The CDR3 runs 13 residues. CDR1 and CDR2 (germline): SGDLS, YYNGEE. V was clipped by 2 bases and J by 8 bases, with 13 bases between them. The CDR3 loop is CASSVLSEFGYTF. The CDR3 DNA sequence: TGTGCCAGCAGCGTCTTATCGGAGTTCGGCTACACCTTC.

This chain connects TRBV7-9 to TRBJ2-7; D possibly corresponds to TRBD2 (6 bases). Germline V gene data show CDR1 as SEHNR and CDR2 as FQNEAQ (reference sequence). V dropped 3 bases and J dropped 9 bases, with 12 bases sitting between them. This CDR3 is built from 12 residues. This chain's CDR3 is CASSFGPEGQYF. CDR3 nucleotides: TGTGCCAGCAGCTTCGGGCCGGAGGGGCAGTACTTC. The complete variable domain, with remaining parts taken from reference TRBV7-9 and TRBJ2-7, reads DTGVSQNPRHKITKRGQNVTFRCDPISEHNRLYWYRQTLGQGPEFLTYFQNEAQLEKSRLLSDRFSAERPKGSFSTLEIQRTEQGDSAMYLCASSFGPEGQYFGPGTRLTVT.

The chain uses TRBV27 and TRBJ2-5; 7 nucleotides agree with TRBD2. Germline-derived CDR1 and CDR2 are MNHEY and SMNVEV (reference sequence). With 8 bases clipped from V and 1 base from J, the junction kept 4 bases outside the gene matches. CDR3 length: 13 amino acids. The CDR3 protein is CASRGEGQETQYF. For the CDR3, the DNA is TGTGCCAGCCGGGGGGAGGGCCAAGAGACCCAGTACTTC.

The chain is built from TRBV6-5 and TRBJ1-6; 7 bases line up with TRBD1. The germline V gene encodes CDR1 MNHEY and CDR2 SVGAGI. The V segment lost 0 bases and the J segment 9 bases; nucleotides outside the gene matches: 5. There are 15 residues in the CDR3. CDR3 bases: TGTGCCAGCAGTTACTCCCGACAGGGTGGTTCACCCCTCCACTTT. Translating it yields CASSYSRQGGSPLHF.

The chain is built from TRBV30 and TRBJ1-3, with no clear D. The germline V gene encodes CDR1 GTSNPN and CDR2 SVGIG (reference sequence). Trimming took 3 bases from V and 8 from J, leaving 11 bases between them. This CDR3 is built from 12 residues. The CDR3 DNA is TGTGCCTGGAGGCCGAACGGAGACACCATATATTTT. It yields the protein CAWRPNGDTIYF.

V is TRBV18 and J is TRBJ2-5; 12 nucleotides align to TRBD2. This CDR3 has 15 amino acids. Germline V lookup: CDR1 KGHSH, CDR2 LQKENI. V lost 4 bases and J lost 2; bases outside the gene matches: 2. CDR3 sequence (DNA): TGTGCCAGCTCACTAGGACTAGCGGGACAAGAGACCCAGTACTTC. Translating gives CASSLGLAGQETQYF.

The chain uses TRBV6-6 and TRBJ2-1; 10 nucleotides agree with TRBD2. CDR1 MNHNY and CDR2 SVGAGI come from the germline V gene (reference sequence). J gave up 8 bases and V 7 bases, and 5 bases lay outside the gene matches. The CDR3 is made up of 13 amino acids. CDR3 in amino acids: CASTLAGVDEQFF. The DNA of the CDR3 is TGTGCCAGCACCCTAGCGGGGGTGGATGAGCAGTTCTTC.

The chain combines TRBV2 with TRBJ1-2; 9 nucleotides line up with TRBD1. Germline CDR1 reads SNHLY; CDR2 reads FYNNEI. The CDR3 sequence is 14 residues long. J was trimmed by 4 bases and V by 3 bases; bases with no gene match: 3. Here the CDR3 DNA reads TGTGCCAGCAGTGAGGACAGGGGTGCCTATGGCTACACCTTC. This translates into CASSEDRGAYGYTF.

The chain combines TRBV19 with TRBJ2-2; 8 bases agree with TRBD1. The CDR3 has 13 residues. Germline V gene sequence: CDR1 LNHDA, CDR2 SQIVND (reference sequence). The V segment lost 4 bases and the J segment 10 bases; nucleotides outside the gene matches: 5. The CDR3 reads CASSTTGGKELFF. The CDR3 coding sequence is TGTGCCAGTAGTACCACAGGGGGGAAGGAGCTGTTTTTT.

CDR3 protein: CATSDPPGNEQFF. In nucleotides, the CDR3 is TGTGCCACCAGTGATCCCCCGGGGAATGAGCAGTTCTTC. The gene calls are TRBV24-1 and TRBJ2-1, with D maybe TRBD2 (5 bases). CDR3 length: 13 amino acids. Trimming stripped 3 bases from V and 7 bases from J, with 9 bases between. In germline, CDR1 is KGHDR, CDR2 SFDVKD.

The genes are TRBV7-9 and TRBJ1-6; D is possibly TRBD1 (5 bases). Germline CDR1 and CDR2: SEHNR and FQNEAQ (reference sequence). V lost 2 bases and J 0 bases, leaving 8 bases between the germline ends. This CDR3 is 16 amino acids long. CDR3 sequence reads: CASSLTGSSYNSPLHF. The CDR3 coding sequence is TGTGCCAGCAGCTTAACAGGCAGCTCCTATAATTCACCCCTCCACTTT.

The chain carries TRBV19 and TRBJ1-5; TRBD1 might be the D (5 bases). Germline lookup yields CDR1 LNHDA and CDR2 SQIVND (reference sequence). V was shortened by 4 bases and J by 4 bases, with 8 bases between the two germline ends. This CDR3 contains 13 residues. The CDR3 protein is CASSKGMNQPQHF. The CDR3 DNA follows: TGTGCCAGTAGTAAGGGGATGAATCAGCCCCAGCATTTT.